This T cell receptor (beta chain) was identified in a study of identifying expanded T cells in peripheral blood. Generated by immunoSEQ multiplex PCR, the TCRdb table keeps only in-frame clones and is missing some. The sample records 120,000 or so clones, approximately 88% being singletons. With V trimmed by 7 bases and J by 4 bases, 10 bases remained unmatched. The CDR3 length is 15 residues. CDR1 is SGHDT, CDR2 YYEEEE, per germline. Specimen: blood. V gene TRBV5-6 combines with J gene TRBJ2-3; the match to TRBD1 covers 9 bases. The sequence was collected from a person between 18 and 75 years old in good health. The CDR3: CASGETGGSADTQYF. CDR3 bases: TGTGCCAGCGGAGAAACAGGGGGCAGCGCAGATACGCAGTATTTT.